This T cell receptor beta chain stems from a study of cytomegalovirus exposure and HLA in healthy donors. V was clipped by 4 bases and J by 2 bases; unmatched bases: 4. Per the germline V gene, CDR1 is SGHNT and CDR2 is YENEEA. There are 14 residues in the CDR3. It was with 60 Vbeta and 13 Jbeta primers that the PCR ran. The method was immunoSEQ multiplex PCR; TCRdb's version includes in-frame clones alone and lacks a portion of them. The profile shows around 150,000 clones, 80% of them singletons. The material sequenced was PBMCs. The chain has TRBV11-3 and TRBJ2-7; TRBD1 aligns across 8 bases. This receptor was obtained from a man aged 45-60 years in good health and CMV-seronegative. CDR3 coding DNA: TGTGCCAGCAGCTCCACGGACAGGGCCTACGAGCAGTACTTC. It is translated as CASSSTDRAYEQYF.